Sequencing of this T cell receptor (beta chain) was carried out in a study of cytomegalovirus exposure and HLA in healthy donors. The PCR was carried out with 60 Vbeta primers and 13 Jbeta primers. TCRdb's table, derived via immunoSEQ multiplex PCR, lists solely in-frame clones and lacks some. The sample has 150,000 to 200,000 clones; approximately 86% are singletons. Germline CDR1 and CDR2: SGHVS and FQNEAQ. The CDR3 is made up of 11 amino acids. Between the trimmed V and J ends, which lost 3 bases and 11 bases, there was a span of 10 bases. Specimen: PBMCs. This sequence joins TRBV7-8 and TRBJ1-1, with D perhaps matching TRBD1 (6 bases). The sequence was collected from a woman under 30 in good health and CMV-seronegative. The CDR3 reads CASSFLGAAFF. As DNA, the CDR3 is TGTGCCAGCAGCTTTTTGGGGGCGGCTTTCTTT.